The 13 T cell receptor beta chains below come from one sample, sequenced in a study of T cells in Graves' hyperthyroidism and ophthalmopathy. TCR beta CDR3 region amplification was performed from RNA transcripts. The HTBI primer set drove a first-round RT-PCR of the TCR CDR3. From the multiplex PCR reads, TCRdb called clonotypes with MiXCR, one entry per CDR3 protein. The sample lists 300,000 to 450,000 distinct CDR3 sequences; 15% to 19% were seen once. Sequencing was carried out using blood. All receptors come from a woman aged 18 to 35 with Graves' hyperthyroidism that later progressed to Graves' ophthalmopathy.

The table lists this clonotype with many counts. The DNA of the CDR3 is TGCAGTGCCACCGGGACAGGGCACTACGAGCAGTACTTC. Amino acid sequence: CSATGTGHYEQYF. The chain recombines TRBV20-1 with TRBJ2-7, with 9 nucleotides matching TRBD1. V shed 6 bases, J shed 3 bases, and the junction held 6 bases outside the gene matches. Germline V lookup: CDR1 DFQATT, CDR2 SNEGSKA (reference sequence). The CDR3 spans 13 residues.

There are a few counts of this clonotype. CDR3 loop: CASSSRILRQGPNQPQHF. The CDR3 bases are TGTGCCAGCAGTTCCCGAATACTTAGACAGGGGCCGAATCAGCCCCAGCATTTT. This chain uses TRBV28 with TRBJ1-5, with 8 bases matching TRBD1. V shed 4 bases and J 4 bases; nucleotides not matched to a gene: 15. The CDR3 runs to 18 residues. Germline-derived CDR1 and CDR2 are MDHEN and SYDVKM.

As concerns this clonotype: A much more abundant neighbour one base away suggests this may be a read error. V is TRBV12-3 or TRBV12-4 and J is TRBJ2-7, with 13 bases fitting TRBD2. The CDR3 is 18 amino acids. V gave up 8 bases and J gave up 0 bases; unmatched junction bases: 13. The CDR3 spells CASSFTGTSGALSYEQYF. CDR3 sequence (DNA): TGTGCCAGCTCGTTCACCGGGACTAGCGGGGCCCTCTCCTACGAGCAGTACTTC.

This clonotype was detected a few times. The chain recombines TRBV12-3 or TRBV12-4 with TRBJ1-4; 7 bases are shared with TRBD1. Trimming cost V 6 bases and J 4 bases; bases outside gene matches: 5. CDR3 length equals 14 residues. The CDR3 sequence: CASRGRDSNEKLFF. The CDR3 coding sequence is TGTGCCAGCAGAGGCCGGGACAGTAATGAAAAACTGTTTTTT.

The J gene is TRBJ2-2, the V gene TRBV29-1; 9 bases fit TRBD1. The germline V gene encodes CDR1 SQVTM and CDR2 ANQGSEA. The length of the CDR3 is 17 residues. With 7 bases clipped from V and 4 bases from J, the junction kept 16 bases outside the gene matches. CDR3 coding DNA: TGCAGCGCCCTACCGGTTCCGGGACAGGGCTTCACCGGGGAGCTGTTTTTT. Amino acid sequence: CSALPVPGQGFTGELFF.

This clonotype has only a few counts. The gene calls are TRBV19 and TRBJ1-5, with a tentative D call TRBD1 (5 bases). CDR3 length: 16 residues. Germline V gene sequence: CDR1 LNHDA, CDR2 SQIVND (reference sequence). V lost 1 base to trimming and J lost 3 bases, with 13 bases between them. This chain's CDR3 is CASSIAGTLLNQPQHF. CDR3 nucleotide sequence: TGTGCCAGTAGTATAGCCGGGACCCTCCTCAATCAGCCCCAGCATTTT.

This clonotype has a count of ten or more. This chain joins TRBV20-1 and TRBJ2-1; D is uncertain. There are 14 residues in the CDR3. The V end was cut by 6 bases, the J end by 7 bases, with 19 bases between. CDR1 is DFQATT, CDR2 SNEGSKA, per germline (reference sequence). CDR3 in amino acids: CSATGPQVSNEQFF. The CDR3, as DNA: TGCAGTGCAACCGGGCCCCAAGTTAGTAATGAGCAGTTCTTC.

The V call is TRBV11-2, the J call TRBJ2-3; D is ambiguous. From germline, CDR1 is SGHAT and CDR2 FQNNGV. V lost 2 bases to trimming and J lost 4 bases, with 10 bases between them. The CDR3 sequence is 14 residues long. Here the CDR3 DNA reads TGTGCCAGCAGCTTACTCCGGGTAGCAGATACGCAGTATTTT. It encodes CASSLLRVADTQYF.

This clonotype has at least ten counts. The chain carries TRBV20-1 and TRBJ2-2; the D call may be TRBD1 or TRBD2 (5 bases each). V lost 5 bases and J lost 4, with 11 bases in between. This CDR3 has 13 residues. The germline V gene encodes CDR1 DFQATT and CDR2 SNEGSKA (reference sequence). This CDR3 reads CSAGTVVTGELFF. The CDR3 region has the DNA TGCAGTGCTGGGACGGTAGTCACCGGGGAGCTGTTTTTT.

The V gene is TRBV5-1, the J gene TRBJ2-7, with 7 bases fitting TRBD1. Unmatched junction bases numbered 10, after V lost 4 bases and J lost 3 bases. The CDR3 runs 15 residues. Germline V lookup: CDR1 SGHRS, CDR2 YFSETQ. The CDR3 DNA reads TGCGCCAGCAGCGCTGCCCTGACAGGGAACTACGAGCAGTACTTC. Protein: CASSAALTGNYEQYF.

The CDR3 reads CASSPTTGPNTEAFF. The CDR3 coding sequence is TGCGCCAGCAGCCCTACGACAGGGCCGAACACTGAAGCTTTCTTT. The chain combines TRBV4-1 with TRBJ1-1; 7 nucleotides agree with TRBD1. V shed 4 bases and J 1 base; nucleotides not matched to a gene: 6. The CDR3 extends over 15 amino acids. Germline-derived CDR1 and CDR2 are MGHRA and YSYEKL.

This clonotype was seen repeatedly, ten times or more. The gene calls are TRBV6-1 and TRBJ2-1; 14 bases fit TRBD2. This CDR3 comprises 17 residues. The V segment lost 6 bases and the J segment 1 base; nucleotides outside the gene matches: 5. CDR1 and CDR2 (germline): MNHNS, SASEGT. The DNA of the CDR3 is TGTGCCAGCAGGGGTAGGACTAGCGGGAGGTCCTACAATGAGCAGTTCTTC. It yields the protein CASRGRTSGRSYNEQFF.

The rearrangement links TRBV20-1 to TRBJ1-2, with 10 bases aligning to TRBD1. CDR3 length: 14 residues. Looked up from germline, CDR1 is DFQATT and CDR2 is SNEGSKA (reference sequence). V trimming: 6 bases; J trimming: 6 bases; junction bases outside the gene matches: 10. The CDR3 nucleotides are TGCAGTGCCTCCAAGGGACAGGGGATGGATGGCTACACCTTC. This encodes CSASKGQGMDGYTF.